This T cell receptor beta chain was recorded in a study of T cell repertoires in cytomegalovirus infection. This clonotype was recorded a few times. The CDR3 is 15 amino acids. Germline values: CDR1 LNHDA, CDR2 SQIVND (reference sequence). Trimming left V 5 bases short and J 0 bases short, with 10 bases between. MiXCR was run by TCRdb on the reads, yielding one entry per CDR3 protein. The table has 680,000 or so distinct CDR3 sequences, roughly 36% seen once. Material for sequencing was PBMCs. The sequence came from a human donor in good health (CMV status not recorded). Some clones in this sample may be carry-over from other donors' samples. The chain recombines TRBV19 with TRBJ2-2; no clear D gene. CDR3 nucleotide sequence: TGTGCCAGTAGTGGAGCCGGTCCGAACACCGGGGAGCTGTTTTTT. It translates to CASSGAGPNTGELFF.